This passage covers 32 T cell receptor beta chains from one sample sequenced in a study of cytomegalovirus exposure and HLA in healthy donors. A multiplex PCR was run with 60 Vbeta primers and 13 Jbeta primers. The table came from immunoSEQ multiplex PCR; TCRdb's copy has only in-frame clones and leaves some out. This sample has 70,000 to 95,000 clones; about 76% occur once, and the top ten carry 14% to 15%. Sequencing was carried out using PBMCs. The receptors stem from a woman between 35 and 50 years old in good health and CMV-seropositive.

The V and J genes are TRBV30 and TRBJ1-6; D call uncertain. The germline CDR1 and CDR2 sequences are GTSNPN and SVGIG (reference sequence). The CDR3 consists of 14 residues. V was trimmed by 4 bases and J by 7 bases, leaving 14 bases between them. The CDR3, as DNA: TGTGCCTGGAAGCGCGGGCCGAGGAATTCACCCCTCCACTTT. Protein sequence: CAWKRGPRNSPLHF.

This clone has just a few counts. The V call is TRBV5-1, the J call TRBJ2-5; D might be TRBD2 (5 bases). V lost 5 bases and J 5 bases, leaving 16 bases between the germline ends. The CDR3 has 14 residues. Germline V lookup: CDR1 SGHRS, CDR2 YFSETQ. The CDR3: CASSTDSTTETQYF. The CDR3 DNA sequence: TGCGCCAGCAGTACGGACTCAACGACGGAGACCCAGTACTTC.

This clone was counted a few times. CDR3 sequence reads: CASSYRGGEAHLEQYF. The CDR3, as DNA: TGTGCCAGCAGTTACCGGGGGGGTGAAGCCCATTTAGAGCAGTACTTC. The chain links TRBV6-5 to TRBJ2-7, with TRBD2 matching over 8 bases. V was clipped by 2 bases and J by 7 bases; unmatched bases: 13. This CDR3 contains 16 residues. Germline CDR1 MNHEY, CDR2 SVGAGI.

This clone was counted between two and nine times. This sequence joins TRBV28 and TRBJ1-1; the D gene is possibly TRBD1 (6 bases). Looked up from germline, CDR1 is MDHEN and CDR2 is SYDVKM. Trimming pared 6 bases from V and 0 bases from J, leaving 14 bases between. This CDR3 is built from 15 residues. The CDR3 sequence: CASSTDRPMNTEAFF. The CDR3 DNA sequence: TGTGCCAGCAGCACGGACAGACCCATGAACACTGAAGCTTTCTTT.

The rearrangement links TRBV19 to TRBJ2-7; 15 nucleotides line up with TRBD2. Trimming at V came to 5 bases and at J to 2 bases, leaving 10 bases not matched to a gene. CDR1 LNHDA and CDR2 SQIVND come from the germline V gene (reference sequence). The CDR3 totals 18 residues. In nucleotides, the CDR3 is TGTGCCAGTAGTGTCTGGGGACTAGCGGGAGGTAAGACCTACGAGCAGTACTTC. Amino acid sequence: CASSVWGLAGGKTYEQYF.

A single count supports this clone. The chain is built from TRBV7-9 and TRBJ2-7, with D tentatively TRBD1 (5 bases). This CDR3 region has 14 residues. Trimming stripped 5 bases from V and 0 bases from J, with 11 bases between. The germline V gene encodes CDR1 SEHNR and CDR2 FQNEAQ (reference sequence). The CDR3 region is CASSPQQDSYEQYF. DNA for the CDR3: TGTGCCAGCAGCCCACAACAGGACTCCTACGAGCAGTACTTC.

This rearrangement joins TRBV23-1 to TRBJ2-3, with TRBD2 matching over 11 bases. TRBV23-1 counts as an open reading frame of uncertain function. V was clipped by 7 bases and J by 2 bases; unmatched bases: 8. The CDR3 is made up of 16 amino acids. CDR3: CASIRNSGRATDTQYF. The CDR3 nucleotides read TGCGCCAGCATCAGGAATAGCGGGAGGGCCACAGATACGCAGTATTTT.

The gene calls are TRBV10-3 and TRBJ1-1, with 8 nucleotides matching TRBD1. Looked up from germline, CDR1 is ENHRY and CDR2 is SYGVKD. The CDR3 is made up of 14 amino acids. V lost 7 bases, J lost 3 bases, and 7 bases stayed unmatched. The CDR3 region has the DNA TGTGCCATCAAAATGGGACAGGCGGACACTGAAGCTTTCTTT. Its translation is CAIKMGQADTEAFF.

The J gene is TRBJ1-2, the V gene TRBV29-1; 7 nucleotides line up with TRBD1. Germline assignment: CDR1 SQVTM and CDR2 ANQGSEA. The CDR3 is 11 amino acids. V lost 7 bases and J lost 4; bases outside the gene matches: 3. CDR3 DNA sequence: TGCAGCGGACAGGGAAGCTATGGCTACACCTTC. It translates to CSGQGSYGYTF.

The chain joins TRBV28 to TRBJ2-3; 8 bases map to TRBD2. Germline loops: CDR1 MDHEN, CDR2 SYDVKM. J lost 7 bases, V lost 6 bases, and 12 bases had no gene match. This CDR3 is 15 amino acids long. The CDR3 DNA follows: TGTGCCAGCAGCCCTCGAGCGGGAGACCCAAATACGCAGTATTTT. Its protein product is CASSPRAGDPNTQYF.

This clone was detected a few times. The gene calls are TRBV29-1 and TRBJ1-2; 7 positions match TRBD1. Germline V gives CDR1 SQVTM, CDR2 ANQGSEA. The ends lost 7 bases at V and 5 bases at J; junction bases unmatched: 10. The CDR3 consists of 13 residues. The CDR3 bases are TGCAGCGCCACGGGACAGTACGTGTATGGCTACACCTTC. Translated: CSATGQYVYGYTF.

The chain carries TRBV5-4 and TRBJ2-3, with D perhaps TRBD1 (6 bases). From germline, CDR1 is SGHNT and CDR2 YYREEE (reference sequence). The CDR3 has 14 amino acids. V dropped 4 bases and J dropped 0 bases, with 9 bases sitting between them. The CDR3 region is CASSPDRSTDTQYF. CDR3 nucleotides: TGTGCCAGCAGCCCGGACAGAAGCACAGATACGCAGTATTTT.

The chain has TRBV5-1 and TRBJ1-3; D is possibly TRBD1 (5 bases). This CDR3 spans 15 amino acids. Trimming cost V 0 bases and J 0 bases, with 7 bases left between them. Germline loops: CDR1 SGHRS, CDR2 YFSETQ. The CDR3 nucleotides read TGCGCCAGCAGCTTGGCCGACAGCTCTGGAAACACCATATATTTT. Residues: CASSLADSSGNTIYF.

The chain uses TRBV30 and TRBJ2-2; possibly TRBD2 for D (5 bases). The V end was cut by 1 base, the J end by 8 bases, with 11 bases between. Germline V gene sequence: CDR1 GTSNPN, CDR2 SVGIG (reference sequence). This CDR3 is 13 amino acids long. DNA for the CDR3: TGTGCCTGGAGTGGGAGCGGTCTAGGGGAGCTGTTTTTT. Its translation: CAWSGSGLGELFF.

This clone was counted only a few times. V is TRBV15 and J is TRBJ2-3; possibly TRBD2 for D (6 bases). Trimming took off 0 bases at V and 1 base at J, with 11 bases between the two ends. The V gene's germline CDR1 is LNHNV and CDR2 YYDKDF (reference sequence). CDR3 length: 16 amino acids. This CDR3 reads CATSRDRQRGTDTQYF. The CDR3 DNA reads as TGTGCCACCAGCAGAGATCGTCAGCGGGGCACAGATACGCAGTATTTT.

V and J are TRBV19 and TRBJ2-5; weak D call: TRBD1 (6 bases). Germline V gene lookup returns CDR1 LNHDA and CDR2 SQIVND (reference sequence). This CDR3 region has 16 residues. Trimming stripped 3 bases from V and 0 bases from J, with 14 bases between. The CDR3 spells CASSIPTRQDQETQYF. The CDR3 coding sequence is TGTGCCAGTAGTATTCCAACCAGACAGGACCAAGAGACCCAGTACTTC.

The chain links TRBV7-2 to TRBJ2-3; no reliable D call. The CDR3 loop spans 13 amino acids. The V gene lost 3 bases and the J gene lost 6 bases, with 10 bases spanning the gap. CDR1 and CDR2 from the germline V gene are SGHTA and FQGNSA. This CDR3 reads CASSFTQRDTQYF. CDR3 nucleotides: TGTGCCAGCAGCTTCACCCAACGGGATACGCAGTATTTT.

The chain joins TRBV28 to TRBJ2-7, with 7 bases aligning to TRBD1. V gave up 8 bases and J gave up 5 bases; unmatched junction bases: 15. CDR1 MDHEN and CDR2 SYDVKM come from the germline V gene. CDR3 length: 15 residues. The CDR3 region is CASSNPQGRIHEQYF. The CDR3 bases are TGTGCCAGCTCGAACCCACAGGGGCGGATACACGAGCAGTACTTC.

CDR3 sequence reads: CASSQDSTAGDRNSPLHF. CDR3 nucleotides: TGTGCCAGCAGCCAAGATTCTACGGCTGGGGACAGAAATTCACCCCTCCACTTT. The V call is TRBV4-2, the J call TRBJ1-6; 7 nucleotides align to TRBD1. Germline V CDR1 and CDR2: LGHNA, YNFKEQ. With 0 bases clipped from V and 7 bases from J, the junction kept 12 bases outside the gene matches. This CDR3 spans 18 amino acids.

This chain uses TRBV11-2 with TRBJ2-5; 9 bases are shared with TRBD1. Germline CDR1 and CDR2: SGHAT and FQNNGV. J was trimmed by 4 bases and V by 3 bases; bases with no gene match: 6. The CDR3 runs 15 residues. As DNA, the CDR3 is TGTGCCAGCAGCTTCGGACAGGGGCGAAGAGAGACCCAGTACTTC. The encoded protein is CASSFGQGRRETQYF.

The chain links TRBV6-5 to TRBJ2-2; D is perhaps TRBD1 (6 bases). Trimming took off 5 bases at V and 6 bases at J, with 16 bases between the two ends. Germline lookup yields CDR1 MNHEY and CDR2 SVGAGI. The CDR3 covers 15 residues. CDR3 residues: CASSKDNRASGELFF. Here the CDR3 DNA reads TGTGCCAGCAGTAAAGATAACAGGGCTTCCGGGGAGCTGTTTTTT.

V is TRBV27 and J is TRBJ2-7, with D perhaps TRBD1 (5 bases). The V and J ends lost 3 bases and 0 bases respectively, with 12 bases between them. The CDR3 loop spans 15 amino acids. Looked up from germline, CDR1 is MNHEY and CDR2 is SMNVEV (reference sequence). The CDR3 nucleotides are TGTGCCAGCAGTTTTGTTGGCAGGGTCTCCTACGAGCAGTACTTC. Its translation: CASSFVGRVSYEQYF.

This sequence joins TRBV19 and TRBJ1-3; D might be TRBD1 (6 bases). Per the germline V gene, CDR1 is LNHDA and CDR2 is SQIVND (reference sequence). The CDR3 covers 15 residues. Trimming removed 6 bases from V and 0 bases from J, with 12 bases in between. The chain's CDR3 is CASRGGEYSGNTIYF. The CDR3 DNA is TGTGCCAGTAGAGGGGGGGAATACTCTGGAAACACCATATATTTT.

The genes are TRBV7-2 and TRBJ2-5, with 10 bases fitting TRBD2. Losses at the gene ends were 5 bases for V and 5 bases for J; bases not matched to a gene: 5. CDR1 SGHTA and CDR2 FQGNSA come from the germline V gene. This CDR3 has 14 amino acids. The CDR3 bases are TGTGCCAGCAGCCGTAGCGGGAGGAGGGAGACCCAGTACTTC. Encoded protein: CASSRSGRRETQYF.

There are a few counts of this clone. The gene calls are TRBV30 and TRBJ1-2; D is undetermined. This CDR3 has 13 residues. With 8 bases removed from V and 11 bases from J, the gap between germline ends came to 24 bases. Looked up from germline, CDR1 is GTSNPN and CDR2 is SVGIG (reference sequence). CDR3 region: CAITDGRAIIYTF. The DNA of the CDR3 is TGTGCCATAACCGACGGGAGGGCTATTATTTACACCTTC.

The chain has TRBV27 and TRBJ2-1; 7 bases match TRBD2. The CDR3 has 15 residues. Germline V CDR1 and CDR2: MNHEY, SMNVEV (reference sequence). V lost 5 bases, J lost 5 bases, and 9 bases stayed unmatched. The CDR3 DNA reads TGTGCCAGCAGTCCGGGGACTAATGGGAACAATGAGCAGTTCTTC. Encoded protein: CASSPGTNGNNEQFF.

For the CDR3, the DNA is TGTGCCAGCAGCTGGGACAGAAATAATTCACCCCTCCACTTT. Translated: CASSWDRNNSPLHF. The chain employs TRBV7-9 and TRBJ1-6; 7 bases match TRBD1. V was clipped by 4 bases and J by 5 bases; unmatched bases: 2. This CDR3 spans 14 amino acids. Germline V gives CDR1 SEHNR, CDR2 FQNEAQ (reference sequence). Complete variable domain (other parts from reference TRBV7-9 and TRBJ1-6): DTGVSQNPRHKITKRGQNVTFRCDPISEHNRLYWYRQTLGQGPEFLTYFQNEAQLEKSRLLSDRFSAERPKGSFSTLEIQRTEQGDSAMYLCASSWDRNNSPLHFGNGTRLTVT.

The rearrangement joins TRBV27 to TRBJ1-6; no clear D gene. Trimming stripped 3 bases from V and 4 bases from J, with 7 bases between. The CDR3 is made up of 14 amino acids. CDR1 is MNHEY, CDR2 SMNVEV, per germline (reference sequence). As DNA, the CDR3 is TGTGCCAGCAGTTTGCAGCGGTATAATTCACCCCTCCACTTT. This codes for CASSLQRYNSPLHF.

This chain links TRBV6-1 with TRBJ1-2; a weak D match, TRBD1 (6 bases). CDR3 length equals 14 residues. Germline V gives CDR1 MNHNS, CDR2 SASEGT. V was pared by 8 bases and J by 8 bases, with 21 bases between. CDR3 amino acids: CASPSSRGGLGYTF. The CDR3 DNA reads TGTGCCAGCCCCTCATCTCGTGGGGGCTTGGGCTACACCTTC.

The chain recombines TRBV7-6 with TRBJ2-3; 9 bases align to TRBD2. Germline V lookup: CDR1 SGHVS, CDR2 FNYEAQ. The CDR3 is 15 residues long. Trimming at V came to 5 bases and at J to 6 bases, leaving 9 bases not matched to a gene. This CDR3 is CASSHWASGADTQYF. The CDR3 DNA sequence: TGTGCCAGCAGCCACTGGGCTAGCGGGGCCGATACGCAGTATTTT.

This clone was seen just once. The chain combines TRBV6-5 with TRBJ2-1; 9 nucleotides align to TRBD1. Germline CDR1 reads MNHEY; CDR2 reads SVGAGI. CDR3 length: 16 amino acids. V trimming: 2 bases; J trimming: 9 bases; junction bases outside the gene matches: 11. CDR3 in amino acids: CASSYRRTGAIGEQFF. The CDR3 region has the DNA TGTGCCAGCAGTTACCGAAGGACAGGGGCGATCGGTGAGCAGTTCTTC.

The V and J genes are TRBV11-2 and TRBJ2-1, with 8 nucleotides matching TRBD2. The V gene end was trimmed by 3 bases and the J gene end by 6 bases; junction bases not matched to a gene: 4. Germline V gene sequence: CDR1 SGHAT, CDR2 FQNNGV. The CDR3 covers 14 residues. CDR3 nucleotides: TGTGCCAGCAGCTTTAGTCTAGCGGGCAATGAGCAGTTCTTC. Translation gives CASSFSLAGNEQFF. Looking up the rest from reference TRBV11-2 and TRBJ2-1 gives the full variable domain: EAGVAQSPRYKIIEKRQSVAFWCNPISGHATLYWYQQILGQGPKLLIQFQNNGVVDDSQLPKDRFSAERLKGVDSTLKIQPAKLEDSAVYLCASSFSLAGNEQFFGPGTRLTVL.